One and the same sample provided the 31 T cell receptor beta chains below, sequenced in a study of CD8+CD57+ T cells in acquired aplastic anemia. Genomic DNA acted as the template from which TCR beta VDJ combination and CDR3 sequence profiling were carried out. Each CDR3 protein is one row after TCRdb ran MiXCR on the reads. Of under 200,000 distinct CDR3 sequences in the sample, approximately 40% were seen once. Sequenced sample: sorted CD4+, CD8+, or CD8+CD57+ T cells (not recorded which) from PBMCs. The receptors shown here come from a human donor in good health.

V is TRBV19 and J is TRBJ2-5, with D uncertain. Germline values: CDR1 LNHDA, CDR2 SQIVND (reference sequence). This CDR3 region has 14 residues. V gave up 5 bases and J gave up 0 bases, with 10 bases separating them. CDR3 region: CASSPAVYQETQYF. The DNA for the CDR3 is TGTGCCAGTAGTCCGGCGGTGTACCAAGAGACCCAGTACTTC.

The chain employs TRBV2 and TRBJ2-7, with D perhaps matching TRBD1 or TRBD2 (5 bases each). Germline CDR1 is SNHLY and CDR2 is FYNNEI. Trimming left V 7 bases short and J 3 bases short, with 10 bases between. The CDR3 consists of 12 residues. CDR3 in amino acids: CASIGAGYEQYF. CDR3 DNA sequence: TGTGCCAGCATCGGGGCCGGCTACGAGCAGTACTTC.

The chain couples TRBV28 to TRBJ2-1, with 7 bases aligning to TRBD2. The CDR3 runs 14 residues. Germline V gene lookup returns CDR1 MDHEN and CDR2 SYDVKM. V lost 11 bases and J lost 9; bases outside the gene matches: 16. Written as DNA, the CDR3 is TGTGCCGTACAAGCGGGAAGAAATGGTGGTGAGCAGTTCTTC. Amino acids: CAVQAGRNGGEQFF.

V and J are TRBV2 and TRBJ1-5; TRBD1 matches 9 bases. The length of the CDR3 is 14 residues. The ends lost 4 bases at V and 6 bases at J; junction bases unmatched: 4. CDR1 is SNHLY and CDR2 is FYNNEI in the germline V gene. The DNA for the CDR3 is TGTGCCAGCAGTGCTGACAGGGGGACTCAGCCCCAGCATTTT. Translation gives CASSADRGTQPQHF.

The genes are TRBV2 and TRBJ1-6; D is perhaps TRBD1 (5 bases). The ends were cut back, 5 bases at V and 10 bases at J, with 9 bases in the middle. The germline gives CDR1 SNHLY, CDR2 FYNNEI. The CDR3 is made up of 12 amino acids. The CDR3 region has the DNA TGTGCCAGCAGTCACCGGGACTCACCCCTCCACTTT. Encoded protein: CASSHRDSPLHF.

This clonotype showed up many times. The J gene is TRBJ1-2, the V gene TRBV29-1, with D possibly matching TRBD1 (6 bases). The V gene lost 2 bases and the J gene lost 8 bases, with 18 bases spanning the gap. This CDR3 is built from 14 residues. The germline CDR1 and CDR2 sequences are SQVTM and ANQGSEA. The CDR3 is CSVEPGRGTGGYTF. The DNA for the CDR3 is TGCAGCGTTGAACCTGGCAGGGGTACGGGGGGCTACACCTTC.

This sequence joins TRBV15 and TRBJ1-6; 9 bases match TRBD1. J lost 11 bases, V lost 4 bases, and 6 bases had no gene match. Looked up from germline, CDR1 is LNHNV and CDR2 is YYDKDF (reference sequence). The CDR3 is 14 residues long. The CDR3 loop is CATSITGGRAPLHF. The CDR3 nucleotides read TGTGCCACCAGCATAACAGGGGGCCGGGCACCCCTCCACTTT.

This clonotype was seen repeatedly, ten times or more. The genes are TRBV19 and TRBJ1-5; D is ambiguous. The V end was cut by 3 bases, the J end by 1 base, with 10 bases between. This CDR3 has 15 amino acids. Germline-derived CDR1 and CDR2 are LNHDA and SQIVND (reference sequence). The CDR3 is CASSISSGSNQPQHF. DNA of the CDR3: TGTGCCAGTAGTATTTCGTCCGGAAGCAATCAGCCCCAGCATTTT. Variable domain in full (rest from reference TRBV19 and TRBJ1-5): DGGITQSPKYLFRKEGQNVTLSCEQNLNHDAMYWYRQDPGQGLRLIYYSQIVNDFQKGDIAEGYSVSREKKESFPLTVTSAQKNPTAFYLCASSISSGSNQPQHFGDGTRLSIL.

The V and J genes are TRBV4-2 and TRBJ2-5; TRBD1 matches at 8 bases. Gene TRBJ2-7 matches the end of the DNA better, so the J call may be wrong. CDR1 LGHNA and CDR2 YNFKEQ come from the germline V gene. The CDR3 length is 17 residues. The CDR3 spells CASSQDDFQGAQYEQYF. In nucleotides, the CDR3 is TGTGCCAGCAGCCAAGATGATTTTCAGGGGGCGCAGTACGAGCAGTACTTC.

The chain couples TRBV19 to TRBJ2-3, with 11 nucleotides matching TRBD2. The V segment lost 11 bases and the J segment 3 bases; nucleotides outside the gene matches: 16. CDR3 size: 17 residues. Germline V gene data show CDR1 as LNHDA and CDR2 as SQIVND (reference sequence). This CDR3 is CASTRALAGGFTDTQYF. The CDR3 nucleotides are TGTGCCTCGACCAGGGCCCTAGCGGGGGGTTTTACAGATACGCAGTATTTT. The variable domain in full, with the rest retrieved from reference TRBV19 and TRBJ2-3, is DGGITQSPKYLFRKEGQNVTLSCEQNLNHDAMYWYRQDPGQGLRLIYYSQIVNDFQKGDIAEGYSVSREKKESFPLTVTSAQKNPTAFYLCASTRALAGGFTDTQYFGPGTRLTVL.

CDR3 sequence reads: CSASAGYNEQFF. CDR3 coding DNA: TGCAGTGCTAGTGCGGGTTACAATGAGCAGTTCTTC. The chain carries TRBV20-1 and TRBJ2-1; D possibly corresponds to TRBD2 (5 bases). CDR3 length equals 12 residues. Trimming removed 3 bases at V and 4 bases at J, with 7 bases between. CDR1 DFQATT and CDR2 SNEGSKA come from the germline V gene (reference sequence).

This clonotype was seen many times. This chain links TRBV19 with TRBJ1-5, with TRBD1 as a possible D gene (5 bases). The CDR3 length is 15 residues. The germline V gene encodes CDR1 LNHDA and CDR2 SQIVND (reference sequence). Trimming took 2 bases from V and 7 from J, leaving 15 bases between them. CDR3: CASSITGKSIQPQHF. CDR3 DNA sequence: TGTGCCAGTAGTATAACAGGCAAGTCGATCCAGCCCCAGCATTTT.

This clonotype has a count of ten or more. This rearrangement joins TRBV6-5 to TRBJ1-1, with 8 bases identical to TRBD1. This CDR3 region has 14 residues. The germline CDR1 and CDR2 sequences are MNHEY and SVGAGI. The ends lost 4 bases at V and 0 bases at J; junction bases unmatched: 1. CDR3 in DNA: TGTGCCAGCAGTTTGGGACAGGTGAACACTGAAGCTTTCTTT. This codes for CASSLGQVNTEAFF.

As regards this clonotype: One base away lies a much larger clone, so this may be a sequencing read error. The chain carries TRBV12-3 or TRBV12-4 and TRBJ2-1; 14 positions agree with TRBD2. This CDR3 is built from 15 residues. CDR3 sequence (DNA): TGTACCAGCAGTCAGGGACTAGCGGGGGTAAATGAGCAGTTCTTC. Translation: CTSSQGLAGVNEQFF.

The genes are TRBV29-1 and TRBJ2-2; D unresolved. The CDR3 runs 12 residues. The ends were cut back, 6 bases at V and 5 bases at J, with 10 bases in the middle. CDR1 and CDR2 from the germline V gene are SQVTM and ANQGSEA. The CDR3 loop is CSVGDLTGELFF. Here the CDR3 DNA reads TGCAGCGTAGGTGACCTTACCGGGGAGCTGTTTTTT.

This clonotype was detected ten times or more. J is TRBJ1-3 and V is TRBV12-3 or TRBV12-4, with D hard to call. The CDR3 consists of 13 residues. Trimming removed 7 bases from V and 8 bases from J, with 15 bases in between. The CDR3 DNA follows: TGTGCCAGCAACCTTCTGGAGGAAGACACCATATATTTT. Translating it yields CASNLLEEDTIYF.

This clonotype showed up many times. The chain links TRBV10-3 to TRBJ1-5, with a tentative D call TRBD1 (5 bases). CDR3 length equals 16 residues. Per the germline V gene, CDR1 is ENHRY and CDR2 is SYGVKD. With 3 bases removed from V and 2 bases from J, the gap between germline ends came to 14 bases. In DNA form, the CDR3 reads TGTGCCATCAGTGACCTCAACCGGGGGGGCAATCAGCCCCAGCATTTT. Encoded protein: CAISDLNRGGNQPQHF.

The chain carries TRBV15 and TRBJ2-1; D possibly matches TRBD1 or TRBD2 (5 bases each). The CDR3 runs 13 residues. Per the germline V gene, CDR1 is LNHNV and CDR2 is YYDKDF (reference sequence). V dropped 5 bases and J dropped 5 bases, with 10 bases sitting between them. In DNA form, the CDR3 reads TGTGCCACCAGCGGGAGACAGAACAATGAGCAGTTCTTC. Amino acid sequence: CATSGRQNNEQFF.

The chain employs TRBV19 and TRBJ2-7; TRBD1 matches at 9 bases. J lost 3 bases, V lost 4 bases, and 7 bases had no gene match. CDR3 size: 15 residues. In germline, CDR1 is LNHDA, CDR2 SQIVND (reference sequence). CDR3 amino acids: CASSTLQGALYEQYF. The CDR3 region has the DNA TGTGCCAGTAGTACCCTACAGGGGGCCCTCTACGAGCAGTACTTC.

J is TRBJ2-7 and V is TRBV2, with a weak D call TRBD1 (6 bases). The ends were cut back, 6 bases at V and 2 bases at J, with 17 bases in the middle. The CDR3 runs to 15 residues. Germline-derived CDR1 and CDR2 are SNHLY and FYNNEI. The CDR3 DNA follows: TGTGCCAGCAGACTCTACAGGGAGAACCCCTACGAGCAGTACTTC. Translated: CASRLYRENPYEQYF.

The table lists this clonotype with many counts. V and J are TRBV6-5 and TRBJ2-6; TRBD1 agrees at 11 bases. Trimming cost V 4 bases and J 1 base; bases outside gene matches: 3. The germline gives CDR1 MNHEY, CDR2 SVGAGI. The length of the CDR3 is 17 residues. The CDR3 protein is CASSSGTGGSGANVLTF. The CDR3 nucleotides read TGTGCCAGCAGTTCCGGGACAGGGGGGTCTGGGGCCAACGTCCTGACTTTC.

This clonotype was seen only a few times. The chain is built from TRBV6-1 and TRBJ1-2; 8 positions match TRBD1. CDR1 MNHNS and CDR2 SASEGT come from the germline V gene. CDR3 size: 14 residues. V gave up 7 bases and J gave up 7 bases; unmatched junction bases: 11. This chain's CDR3 is CASTYTGGGGGYTF. For the CDR3, the DNA is TGTGCCAGCACATACACAGGGGGTGGCGGTGGCTACACCTTC.

The chain recombines TRBV7-9 with TRBJ2-5; a possible D gene is TRBD2 (6 bases). V lost 5 bases and J lost 6, with 22 bases in between. Germline CDR1 is SEHNR and CDR2 is FQNEAQ (reference sequence). The CDR3 is 16 residues long. CDR3 protein: CASSQDGGRQFQTQYF. The CDR3 DNA reads as TGTGCCAGCAGCCAAGACGGGGGTAGACAGTTTCAGACCCAGTACTTC.

The chain has TRBV7-3 and TRBJ2-5, with TRBD2 as a possible D gene (5 bases). This CDR3 is 13 amino acids long. The germline V gene encodes CDR1 SGHTA and CDR2 FQGTGA. Trimming left V 5 bases short and J 5 bases short, with 12 bases between. The CDR3 DNA reads as TGTGCCAGCAGCAAAGGTAGAGGGGAGACCCAGTACTTC. It codes for CASSKGRGETQYF.

This clonotype has a count of ten or more. CDR3 sequence: CASSLTGTASGNTIYF. In DNA, the CDR3 is TGTGCCAGCAGCTTAACCGGGACAGCCTCTGGAAACACCATATATTTT. The V call is TRBV7-3, the J call TRBJ1-3, with 7 positions matching TRBD1. V dropped 0 bases and J dropped 0; count of bases not matched to a gene: 2. The CDR3 contains 16 residues. Germline V gene lookup returns CDR1 SGHTA and CDR2 FQGTGA.

The sample holds a few counts of this clonotype. The chain is built from TRBV25-1 and TRBJ2-1; D might be TRBD2 (5 bases). Trimming removed 4 bases from V and 6 bases from J, with 13 bases in between. Germline-derived CDR1 and CDR2 are MGHDK and SYGVNS. The CDR3 runs 14 residues. The CDR3 sequence is CASSGEPGSNEQFF. CDR3 in DNA: TGTGCCAGCAGTGGAGAACCGGGAAGCAATGAGCAGTTCTTC. Looking up the rest from reference TRBV25-1 and TRBJ2-1 gives the full variable domain: EADIYQTPRYLVIGTGKKITLECSQTMGHDKMYWYQQDPGMELHLIHYSYGVNSTEKGDLSSESTVSRIRTEHFPLTLESARPSHTSQYLCASSGEPGSNEQFFGPGTRLTVL.

This clonotype was picked up many times. The CDR3 DNA reads as TGTGCCAGCATCGGGACAGTGGCCTCCTACGAGCAGTACTTC. Protein sequence: CASIGTVASYEQYF. This chain connects TRBV28 to TRBJ2-7, with 7 bases matching TRBD1. This CDR3 comprises 14 residues. Germline loops: CDR1 MDHEN, CDR2 SYDVKM. Trimming cost V 7 bases and J 0 bases; bases outside gene matches: 6.

CDR3 coding DNA: TGTGCCAGCAGCCCCGGGGAGACCCAGTACTTC. Translation: CASSPGETQYF. This chain uses TRBV7-9 with TRBJ2-5, with D hard to call. The CDR3 has 11 amino acids. V gave up 5 bases and J gave up 5 bases, with 6 bases separating them. The germline gives CDR1 SEHNR, CDR2 FQNEAQ (reference sequence).

The rearrangement links TRBV11-2 to TRBJ2-3; 12 bases are shared with TRBD2. Unmatched junction bases numbered 3, after V lost 4 bases and J lost 1 base. CDR1 SGHAT and CDR2 FQNNGV come from the germline V gene. CDR3 length equals 16 residues. In nucleotides, the CDR3 is TGTGCCAGCAGCTACCCTAGCGGGGGGGGCACAGATACGCAGTATTTT. It codes for CASSYPSGGGTDTQYF.

This clonotype was seen at least ten times. The V gene is TRBV6-1, the J gene TRBJ1-6, with TRBD1 identical over 7 bases. V gave up 5 bases and J gave up 9 bases; unmatched junction bases: 16. The CDR3 length is 17 residues. Per germline, CDR1 MNHNS and CDR2 SASEGT. The CDR3 nucleotides read TGTGCCAGCAGTCGAGCCAAAAGGGGGCTAACGGGTTCACCCCTCCACTTT. Amino acid sequence: CASSRAKRGLTGSPLHF.

This clonotype was counted many times. V gene TRBV29-1 combines with J gene TRBJ1-4; perhaps TRBD1 as D (6 bases). Germline V gene sequence: CDR1 SQVTM, CDR2 ANQGSEA. V lost 2 bases and J 8 bases, leaving 15 bases between the germline ends. The CDR3 has 14 amino acids. Here the CDR3 reads CSVEPRGEGEKLFF. The CDR3 DNA is TGCAGCGTTGAACCCAGGGGAGAGGGGGAAAAACTGTTTTTT.